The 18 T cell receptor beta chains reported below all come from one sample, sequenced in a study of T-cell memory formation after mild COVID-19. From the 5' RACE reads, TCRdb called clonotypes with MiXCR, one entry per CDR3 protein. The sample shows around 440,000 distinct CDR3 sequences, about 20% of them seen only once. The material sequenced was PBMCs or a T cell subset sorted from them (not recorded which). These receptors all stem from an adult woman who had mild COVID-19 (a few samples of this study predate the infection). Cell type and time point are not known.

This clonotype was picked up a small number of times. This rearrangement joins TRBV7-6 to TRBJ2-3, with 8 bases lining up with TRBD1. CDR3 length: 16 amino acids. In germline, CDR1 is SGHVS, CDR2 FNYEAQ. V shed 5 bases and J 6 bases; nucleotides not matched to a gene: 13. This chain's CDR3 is CASSPYSGGLRDTQYF. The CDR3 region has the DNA TGTGCCAGCAGCCCCTATTCAGGGGGCCTTAGGGATACGCAGTATTTT.

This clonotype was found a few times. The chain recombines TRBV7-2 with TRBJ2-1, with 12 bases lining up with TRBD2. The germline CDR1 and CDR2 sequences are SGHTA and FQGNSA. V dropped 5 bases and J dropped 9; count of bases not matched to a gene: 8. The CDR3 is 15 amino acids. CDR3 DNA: TGTGCCAGCAGCCCGGGACTAGCGGGCCATAGTGAGCAGTTCTTC. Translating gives CASSPGLAGHSEQFF.

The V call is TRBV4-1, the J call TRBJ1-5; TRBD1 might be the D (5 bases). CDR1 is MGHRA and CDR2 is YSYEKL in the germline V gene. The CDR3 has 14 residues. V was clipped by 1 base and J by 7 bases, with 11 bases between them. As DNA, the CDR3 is TGCGCCAGCAGCCAAGCTCAGGGCCCACAGCCCCAGCATTTT. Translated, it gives CASSQAQGPQPQHF.

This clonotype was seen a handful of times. In nucleotides, the CDR3 is TGCGCCAGCAGCTACGACAGGGGGACCACCGGGGAGCTGTTTTTT. Encoded protein: CASSYDRGTTGELFF. The gene calls are TRBV5-1 and TRBJ2-2; 9 positions match TRBD1. This CDR3 is built from 15 residues. Trimming took 3 bases from V and 4 from J; bases not matched to a gene: 4. Germline loops: CDR1 SGHRS, CDR2 YFSETQ.

CDR3 in amino acids: CSATTSGGLSYNEQFF. The CDR3 coding sequence is TGCAGTGCCACGACTAGCGGGGGACTCTCCTACAATGAGCAGTTCTTC. The chain couples TRBV20-1 to TRBJ2-1, with 12 nucleotides matching TRBD2. The CDR3 length is 16 residues. Germline trimming cut 6 bases from V and 0 bases from J; bases unmatched to any gene: 6. Germline CDR1 and CDR2: DFQATT and SNEGSKA (reference sequence).

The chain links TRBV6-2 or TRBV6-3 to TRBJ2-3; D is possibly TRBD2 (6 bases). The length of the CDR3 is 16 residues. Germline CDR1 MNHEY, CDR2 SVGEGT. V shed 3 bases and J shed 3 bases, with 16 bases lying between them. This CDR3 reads CASSYSQPGRTDTQYF. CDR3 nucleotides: TGTGCCAGCAGTTATTCCCAGCCTGGGAGGACAGATACGCAGTATTTT.

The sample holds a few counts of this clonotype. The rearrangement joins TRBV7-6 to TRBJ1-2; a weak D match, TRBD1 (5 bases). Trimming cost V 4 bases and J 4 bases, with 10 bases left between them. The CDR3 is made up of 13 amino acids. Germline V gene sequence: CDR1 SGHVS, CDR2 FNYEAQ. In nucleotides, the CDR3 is TGTGCCAGCAGCTCCGGGACTTCCTATGGCTACACCTTC. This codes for CASSSGTSYGYTF.

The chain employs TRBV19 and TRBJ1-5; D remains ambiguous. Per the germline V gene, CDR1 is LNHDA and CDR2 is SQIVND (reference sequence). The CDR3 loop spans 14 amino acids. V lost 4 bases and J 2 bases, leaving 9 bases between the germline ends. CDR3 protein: CASSTGEGNQPQHF. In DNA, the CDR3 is TGTGCCAGTAGTACCGGGGAGGGCAATCAGCCCCAGCATTTT.

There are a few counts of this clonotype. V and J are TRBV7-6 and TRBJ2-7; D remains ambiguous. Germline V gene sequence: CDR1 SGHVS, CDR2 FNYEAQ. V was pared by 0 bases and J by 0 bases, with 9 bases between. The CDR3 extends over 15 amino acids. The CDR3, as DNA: TGTGCCAGCAGCTTAGCCCCAGCAGCCTCCTACGAGCAGTACTTC. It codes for CASSLAPAASYEQYF.

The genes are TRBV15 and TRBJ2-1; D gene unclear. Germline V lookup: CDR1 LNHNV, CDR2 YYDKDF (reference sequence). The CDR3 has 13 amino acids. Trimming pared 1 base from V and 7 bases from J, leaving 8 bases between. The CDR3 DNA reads TGTGCCACCAGCAGAGGGGCAGTTAATGAGCAGTTCTTC. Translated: CATSRGAVNEQFF.

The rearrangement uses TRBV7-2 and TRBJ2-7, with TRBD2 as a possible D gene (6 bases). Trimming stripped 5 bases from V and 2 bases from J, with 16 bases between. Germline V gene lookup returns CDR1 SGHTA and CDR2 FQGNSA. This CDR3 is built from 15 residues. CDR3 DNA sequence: TGTGCCAGCAGCCATATAGACGGCGGGGCCTACGAGCAGTACTTC. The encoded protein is CASSHIDGGAYEQYF.

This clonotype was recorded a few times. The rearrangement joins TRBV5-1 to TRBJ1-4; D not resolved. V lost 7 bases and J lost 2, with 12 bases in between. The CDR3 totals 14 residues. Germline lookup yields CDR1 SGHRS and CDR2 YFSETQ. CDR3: CASARDSTNEKLFF. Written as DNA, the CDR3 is TGCGCCAGCGCACGCGACTCCACTAATGAAAAACTGTTTTTT.

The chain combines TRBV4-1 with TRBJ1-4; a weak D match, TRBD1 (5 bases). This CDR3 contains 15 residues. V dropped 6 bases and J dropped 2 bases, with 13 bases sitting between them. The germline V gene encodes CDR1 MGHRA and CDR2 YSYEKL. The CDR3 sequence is CASRRVGGTNEKLFF. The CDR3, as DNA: TGCGCCAGCAGACGGGTGGGGGGGACTAATGAAAAACTGTTTTTT.

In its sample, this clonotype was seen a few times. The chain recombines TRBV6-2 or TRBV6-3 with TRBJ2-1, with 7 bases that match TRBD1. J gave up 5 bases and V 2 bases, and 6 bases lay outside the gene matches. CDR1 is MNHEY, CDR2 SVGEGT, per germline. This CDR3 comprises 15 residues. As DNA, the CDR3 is TGTGCCAGCAGTTACCCATCGGGACAGCACAATGAGCAGTTCTTC. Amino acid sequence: CASSYPSGQHNEQFF.

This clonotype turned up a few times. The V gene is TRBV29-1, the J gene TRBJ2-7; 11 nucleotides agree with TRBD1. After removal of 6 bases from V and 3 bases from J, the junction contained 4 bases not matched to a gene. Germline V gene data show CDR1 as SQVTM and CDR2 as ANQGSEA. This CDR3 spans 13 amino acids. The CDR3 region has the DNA TGCAGCGTGGGGACAGGGGGGGACTACGAGCAGTACTTC. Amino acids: CSVGTGGDYEQYF.

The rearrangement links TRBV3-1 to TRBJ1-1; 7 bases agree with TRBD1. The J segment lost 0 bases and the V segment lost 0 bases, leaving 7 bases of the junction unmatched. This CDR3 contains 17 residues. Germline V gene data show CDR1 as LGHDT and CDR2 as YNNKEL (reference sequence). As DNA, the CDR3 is TGTGCCAGCAGCCAAGATTCGGCAGGGGGGATGAACACTGAAGCTTTCTTT. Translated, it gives CASSQDSAGGMNTEAFF.

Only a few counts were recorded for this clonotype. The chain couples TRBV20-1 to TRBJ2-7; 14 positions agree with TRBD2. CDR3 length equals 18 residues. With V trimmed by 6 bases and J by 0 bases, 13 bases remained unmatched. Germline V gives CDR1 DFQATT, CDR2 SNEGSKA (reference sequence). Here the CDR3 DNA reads TGCAGTGCGTCTCCGGGACTAGCGGGAGTGCTGTTCTCCTACGAGCAGTACTTC. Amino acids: CSASPGLAGVLFSYEQYF.

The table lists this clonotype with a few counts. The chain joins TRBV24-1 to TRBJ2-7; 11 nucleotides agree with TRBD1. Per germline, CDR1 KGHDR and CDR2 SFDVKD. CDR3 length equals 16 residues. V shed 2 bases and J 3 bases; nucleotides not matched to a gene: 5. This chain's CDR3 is CATSDSGTGGDYEQYF. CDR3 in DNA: TGTGCCACCAGTGATTCAGGGACAGGGGGGGACTACGAGCAGTACTTC.